This T cell receptor beta chain is drawn from a study of cytomegalovirus exposure and HLA in healthy donors. Whole-study results and caveats: In vitro data verified a few CMV-associated chains as specific for CMV antigens. It is likely that the observed cluster of highly shared sequence variants was a sequencing artifact. In presence/absence analyses, roughly uniform sequencing depth across donors was assumed.

V gave up 4 bases and J gave up 2 bases, with 12 bases separating them. This CDR3 is 14 amino acids long. From germline, CDR1 is SGDLS and CDR2 YYNGEE. Concerning this clone: Its antigen remains unknown.

With 60 Vbeta and 13 Jbeta primers, the PCR was carried out. Here immunoSEQ multiplex PCR was the method, and the copy in TCRdb shows in-frame clones only, minus some. This repertoire shows fewer than 110,000 clones, 76% found once; its top ten account for 10%. This chain uses TRBV9 with TRBJ1-1, with a possible D match to TRBD1 (5 bases). Specimen: PBMCs. This sequence was found in a woman aged 18 to 35 in good health and CMV-seropositive. The CDR3 is CASSRGGINTEAFF. In DNA form, the CDR3 reads TGTGCCAGCAGCCGGGGGGGGATCAACACTGAAGCTTTCTTT. The entire variable domain, with the rest obtained from reference TRBV9 and TRBJ1-1, is as follows: DSGVTQTPKHLITATGQRVTLRCSPRSGDLSVYWYQQSLDQGLQFLIQYYNGEERAKGNILERFSAQQFPDLHSELNLSSLELGDSALYFCASSRGGINTEAFFGQGTRLTVV.